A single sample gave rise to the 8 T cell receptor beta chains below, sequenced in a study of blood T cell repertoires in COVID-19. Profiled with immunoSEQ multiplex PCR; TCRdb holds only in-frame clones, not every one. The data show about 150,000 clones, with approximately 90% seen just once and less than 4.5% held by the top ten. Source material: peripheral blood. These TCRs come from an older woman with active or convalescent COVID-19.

For the CDR3, the DNA is TGTGCCAGCAGCTTGAGTCTAGCTAACCCAAAGCAGTTCTTC. Translated: CASSLSLANPKQFF. This chain joins TRBV5-8 and TRBJ2-1; maybe TRBD2 (5 bases). This CDR3 region has 14 residues. The V end lost 1 base, the J end lost 11 bases, and 16 bases lay between the germline ends. The germline V gene has CDR1 SGHTS and CDR2 YDEGEE.

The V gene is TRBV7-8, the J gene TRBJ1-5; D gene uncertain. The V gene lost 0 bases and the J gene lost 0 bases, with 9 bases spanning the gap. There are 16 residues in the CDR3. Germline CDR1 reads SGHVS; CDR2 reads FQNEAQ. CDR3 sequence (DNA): TGTGCCAGCAGCTTAGCTGGAGAATATAGCAATCAGCCCCAGCATTTT. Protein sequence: CASSLAGEYSNQPQHF.

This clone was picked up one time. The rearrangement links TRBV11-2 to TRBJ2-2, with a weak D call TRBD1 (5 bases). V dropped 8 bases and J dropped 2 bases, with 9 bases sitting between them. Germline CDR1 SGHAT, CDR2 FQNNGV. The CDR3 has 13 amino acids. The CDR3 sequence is CASEQDNTGELFF. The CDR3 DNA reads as TGTGCCAGCGAACAGGATAACACCGGGGAGCTGTTTTTT.

This CDR3 reads CASSSPRGRYEQYF. CDR3 sequence (DNA): TGTGCCAGCAGCTCGCCCAGGGGTCGGTACGAGCAGTACTTC. The chain carries TRBV7-2 and TRBJ2-7; D may be TRBD1 (6 bases). Germline-derived CDR1 and CDR2 are SGHTA and FQGNSA. This CDR3 is 14 amino acids long. V lost 4 bases, J lost 4 bases, and 14 bases lay in between.

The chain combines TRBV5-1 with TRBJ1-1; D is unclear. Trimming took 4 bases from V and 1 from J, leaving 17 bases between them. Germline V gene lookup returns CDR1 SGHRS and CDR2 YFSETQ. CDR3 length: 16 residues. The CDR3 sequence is CASSPGGLAQNTEAFF. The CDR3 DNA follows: TGCGCCAGCAGCCCCGGCGGGTTGGCACAGAACACTGAAGCTTTCTTT.

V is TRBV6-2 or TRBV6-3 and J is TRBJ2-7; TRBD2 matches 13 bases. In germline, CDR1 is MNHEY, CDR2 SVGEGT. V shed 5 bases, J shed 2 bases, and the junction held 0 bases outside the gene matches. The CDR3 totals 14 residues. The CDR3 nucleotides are TGTGCCAGCAGTACTAGCGGGGGGGCCTACGAGCAGTACTTC. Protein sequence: CASSTSGGAYEQYF.

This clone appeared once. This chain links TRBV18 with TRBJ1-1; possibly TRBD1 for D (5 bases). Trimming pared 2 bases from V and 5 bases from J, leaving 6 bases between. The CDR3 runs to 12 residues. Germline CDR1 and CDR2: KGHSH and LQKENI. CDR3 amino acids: CASSPGATEAFF. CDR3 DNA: TGTGCCAGCTCACCAGGGGCGACTGAAGCTTTCTTT.

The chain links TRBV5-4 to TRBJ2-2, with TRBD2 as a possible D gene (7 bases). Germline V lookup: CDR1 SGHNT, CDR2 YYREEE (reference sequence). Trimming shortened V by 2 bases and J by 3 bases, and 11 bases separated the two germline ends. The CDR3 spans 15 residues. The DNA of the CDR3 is TGTGCCAGCAGCTTCGGGGGGCAAGACACCGGGGAGCTGTTTTTT. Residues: CASSFGGQDTGELFF.